The 15 T cell receptor beta chains below all came from one sample that was sequenced in a study of T cell repertoires in cytomegalovirus infection. TCRdb re-analysed the reads in MiXCR, keeping a single row per CDR3 protein. The repertoire has roughly 200,000 distinct CDR3 sequences, about a tenth of them found once; the top ten carry about 4.6%. Sequences were obtained from PBMCs. These receptors were collected from a human donor in good health (CMV status not recorded). Some clones in this sample may be carry-over from other donors' samples.

Many counts were recorded for this clonotype. V is TRBV7-2 and J is TRBJ1-5; D not certain. This CDR3 has 14 amino acids. Germline CDR1 is SGHTA and CDR2 is FQGNSA. V was trimmed by 1 base and J by 0 bases, leaving 4 bases between them. The CDR3, as DNA: TGTGCCAGCAGCTTAGGGAATAGCAATCAGCCCCAGCATTTT. Residues: CASSLGNSNQPQHF.

The table lists this clonotype with many counts. This chain joins TRBV15 and TRBJ1-2, with TRBD1 matching over 8 bases. With V trimmed by 1 base and J by 2 bases, 3 bases remained unmatched. The CDR3 covers 15 residues. The germline gives CDR1 LNHNV, CDR2 YYDKDF (reference sequence). The CDR3 sequence is CATSRARDRNYGYTF. The CDR3 DNA reads TGTGCCACCAGCAGAGCGAGGGACAGGAACTATGGCTACACCTTC.

This clonotype has a count of ten or more. V usage is TRBV4-3 and J usage is TRBJ2-3, with D unclear. V was cut by 0 bases and J by 4 bases, with 5 bases left in between. Germline V gene lookup returns CDR1 LGHNA and CDR2 YSLEER. The CDR3 length is 13 residues. CDR3 protein: CASSQDFADTQYF. Written as DNA, the CDR3 is TGCGCCAGCAGCCAAGATTTTGCAGATACGCAGTATTTT.

This clonotype was seen ten or more times. The chain links TRBV28 to TRBJ2-5, with D maybe TRBD1 (7 bases). The CDR3 has 15 amino acids. Germline values: CDR1 MDHEN, CDR2 SYDVKM. The V and J ends lost 6 bases and 4 bases respectively, with 18 bases between them. DNA of the CDR3: TGTGCCAGCAGCTCTTATGCGGGACAGAGAGAGACCCAGTACTTC. It translates to CASSSYAGQRETQYF.

This clonotype occurred many times. This sequence joins TRBV7-3 and TRBJ2-2; no reliable D call. The CDR3 covers 16 residues. The V end was cut by 4 bases, the J end by 5 bases, with 17 bases between. Germline V gene data show CDR1 as SGHTA and CDR2 as FQGTGA. The CDR3 bases are TGTGCCAGCAGCTCTCGTAGAGCCGGAGCGACCGGGGAGCTGTTTTTT. Translating it yields CASSSRRAGATGELFF.

In its sample, this clonotype was seen many times. This sequence joins TRBV20-1 and TRBJ1-5, with D unclear. Germline V gives CDR1 DFQATT, CDR2 SNEGSKA (reference sequence). The V gene lost 5 bases and the J gene lost 2 bases, with 19 bases spanning the gap. The CDR3 is 16 residues long. The CDR3: CSASSAAGFGNQPQHF. The CDR3 DNA sequence: TGCAGTGCTTCCTCCGCGGCGGGGTTTGGCAATCAGCCCCAGCATTTT.

This clonotype was seen more than once but under ten times. The rearrangement uses TRBV5-4 and TRBJ2-5; maybe TRBD2 (6 bases). This CDR3 is 11 amino acids long. Germline V lookup: CDR1 SGHNT, CDR2 YYREEE (reference sequence). With 9 bases removed from V and 4 bases from J, the gap between germline ends came to 10 bases. The chain's CDR3 is CATRAGETQYF. Written as DNA, the CDR3 is TGTGCCACCCGAGCGGGAGAGACCCAGTACTTC.

This clonotype has a handful of counts. This rearrangement joins TRBV12-3 or TRBV12-4 to TRBJ1-1, with 10 bases fitting TRBD1. This CDR3 contains 14 residues. V lost 6 bases, J lost 2 bases, and 3 bases stayed unmatched. CDR3 DNA sequence: TGTGCCAGCAGACCGACAGGGGGCAACACTGAAGCTTTCTTT. As protein: CASRPTGGNTEAFF.

This clonotype has a handful of counts. The rearrangement links TRBV7-9 to TRBJ2-7, with D hard to call. CDR1 is SEHNR and CDR2 is FQNEAQ in the germline V gene (reference sequence). The CDR3 runs to 12 residues. The germline V and J ends were trimmed by 2 bases and 7 bases, with 9 bases remaining between them. The CDR3 DNA follows: TGTGCCAGCAGCTTATCGTCCAGGGAGCAGTACTTC. It is translated as CASSLSSREQYF.

This clonotype was counted ten times or more. This rearrangement joins TRBV7-8 to TRBJ1-3; D is unclear. From germline, CDR1 is SGHVS and CDR2 FQNEAQ. V gave up 5 bases and J gave up 2 bases, with 10 bases separating them. CDR3 length equals 14 residues. The CDR3 DNA is TGTGCCAGCAGCCCGCCGGGTGCTGGAAACACCATATATTTT. The encoded protein is CASSPPGAGNTIYF.

The chain has TRBV24-1 and TRBJ2-5; D not certain. In germline, CDR1 is KGHDR, CDR2 SFDVKD. Trimming removed 1 base at V and 5 bases at J, with 4 bases between. This CDR3 spans 12 amino acids. In nucleotides, the CDR3 is TGTGCCACCAGTGATTTCTACGAGACCCAGTACTTC. Encoded protein: CATSDFYETQYF.

This clonotype occurred many times. This chain links TRBV7-2 with TRBJ2-3; TRBD2 might be the D (6 bases). V was cut by 4 bases and J by 4 bases, with 21 bases left in between. The CDR3 length is 17 residues. Germline loops: CDR1 SGHTA, CDR2 FQGNSA. The CDR3 loop reads CASSSPQSARRADTQYF. The CDR3 DNA reads as TGTGCCAGCAGCTCTCCCCAATCTGCCCGGAGGGCAGATACGCAGTATTTT.

Many counts were recorded for this clonotype. CDR3 region: CASSLRETHTEQFF. CDR3 coding DNA: TGTGCCAGCAGCTTAAGGGAGACCCACACTGAGCAGTTCTTC. The chain has TRBV7-8 and TRBJ2-1; a possible D gene is TRBD2 (5 bases). The V and J ends lost 2 bases and 9 bases respectively, with 14 bases between them. This CDR3 region has 14 residues. From germline, CDR1 is SGHVS and CDR2 FQNEAQ.

This clonotype was counted at least ten times. The chain's CDR3 is CARTQNYLGGANYGYTF. The CDR3, as DNA: TGTGCGAGGACACAAAACTACCTCGGAGGGGCTAACTATGGCTACACCTTC. The chain joins TRBV25-1 to TRBJ1-2, with a weak D call TRBD1 (5 bases). The V gene's germline CDR1 is MGHDK and CDR2 SYGVNS. The CDR3 totals 17 residues.

V is TRBV11-1 and J is TRBJ1-2, with 8 bases matching TRBD1. The V gene end was trimmed by 4 bases and the J gene end by 1 base; junction bases not matched to a gene: 5. CDR1 is SGHAT, CDR2 FQDESV, per germline (reference sequence). The CDR3 spans 15 residues. The CDR3 spells CASSSGQANNYGYTF. CDR3 bases: TGTGCCAGCAGCTCGGGACAGGCCAATAACTATGGCTACACCTTC.